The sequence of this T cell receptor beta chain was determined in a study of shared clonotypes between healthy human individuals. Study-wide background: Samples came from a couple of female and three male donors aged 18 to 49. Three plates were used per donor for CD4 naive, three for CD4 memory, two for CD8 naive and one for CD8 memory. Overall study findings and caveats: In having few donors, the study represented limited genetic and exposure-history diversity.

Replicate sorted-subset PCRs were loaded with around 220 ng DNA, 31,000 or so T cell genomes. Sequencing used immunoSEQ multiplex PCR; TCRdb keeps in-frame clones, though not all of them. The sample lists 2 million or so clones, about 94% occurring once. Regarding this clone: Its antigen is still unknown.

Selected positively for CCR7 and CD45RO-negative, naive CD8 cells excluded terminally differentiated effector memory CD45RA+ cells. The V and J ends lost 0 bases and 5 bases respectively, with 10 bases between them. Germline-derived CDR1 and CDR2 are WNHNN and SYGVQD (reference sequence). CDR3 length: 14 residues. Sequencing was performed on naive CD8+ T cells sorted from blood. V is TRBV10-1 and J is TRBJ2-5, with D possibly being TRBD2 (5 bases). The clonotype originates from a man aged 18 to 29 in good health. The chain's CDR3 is CASSESQLGETQYF. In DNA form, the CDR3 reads TGCGCCAGCAGTGAGTCGCAACTAGGGGAGACCCAGTACTTC.